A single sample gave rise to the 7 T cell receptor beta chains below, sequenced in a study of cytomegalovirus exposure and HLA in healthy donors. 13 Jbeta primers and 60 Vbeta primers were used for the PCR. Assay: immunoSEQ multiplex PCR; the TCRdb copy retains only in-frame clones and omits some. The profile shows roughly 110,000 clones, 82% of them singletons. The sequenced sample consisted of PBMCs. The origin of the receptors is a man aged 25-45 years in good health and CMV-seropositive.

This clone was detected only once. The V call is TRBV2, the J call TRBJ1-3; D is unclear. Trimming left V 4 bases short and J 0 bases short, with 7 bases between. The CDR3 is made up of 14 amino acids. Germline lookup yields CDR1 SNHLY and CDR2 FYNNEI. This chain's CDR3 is CASSVQSSGNTIYF. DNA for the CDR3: TGTGCCAGCAGTGTACAGAGCTCTGGAAACACCATATATTTT.

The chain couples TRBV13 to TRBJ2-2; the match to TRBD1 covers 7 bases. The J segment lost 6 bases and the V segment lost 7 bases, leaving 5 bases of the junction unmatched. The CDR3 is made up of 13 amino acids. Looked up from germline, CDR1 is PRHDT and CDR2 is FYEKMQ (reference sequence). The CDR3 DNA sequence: TGTGCCAGCAAGAGCAGGGGGTCCGGGGAGCTGTTTTTT. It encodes CASKSRGSGELFF.

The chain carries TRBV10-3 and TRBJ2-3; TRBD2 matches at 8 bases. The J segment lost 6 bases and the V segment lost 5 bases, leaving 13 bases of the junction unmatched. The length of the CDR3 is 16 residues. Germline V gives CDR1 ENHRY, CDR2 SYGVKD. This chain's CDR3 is CAISPQRGGGRDTQYF. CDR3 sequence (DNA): TGTGCCATCAGTCCCCAGCGAGGCGGGGGGCGCGATACGCAGTATTTT.

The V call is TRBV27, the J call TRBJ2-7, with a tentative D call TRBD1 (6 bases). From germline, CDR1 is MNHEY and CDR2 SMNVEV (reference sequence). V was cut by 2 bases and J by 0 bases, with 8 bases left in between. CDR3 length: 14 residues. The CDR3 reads CASSLRQASYEQYF. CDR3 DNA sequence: TGTGCCAGCAGTTTAAGACAGGCCTCCTACGAGCAGTACTTC.

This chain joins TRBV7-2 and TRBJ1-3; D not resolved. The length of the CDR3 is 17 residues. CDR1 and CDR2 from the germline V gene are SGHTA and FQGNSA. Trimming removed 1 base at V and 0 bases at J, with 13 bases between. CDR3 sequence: CASSLVPAQSSGNTIYF. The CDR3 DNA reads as TGTGCCAGCAGCTTAGTTCCAGCACAGAGCTCTGGAAACACCATATATTTT.

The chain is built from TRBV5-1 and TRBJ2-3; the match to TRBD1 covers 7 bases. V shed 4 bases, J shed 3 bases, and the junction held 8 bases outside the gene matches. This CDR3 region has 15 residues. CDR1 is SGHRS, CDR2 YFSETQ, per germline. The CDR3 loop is CASSPGQEVTDTQYF. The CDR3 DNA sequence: TGCGCCAGCAGCCCCGGACAGGAAGTTACAGATACGCAGTATTTT.

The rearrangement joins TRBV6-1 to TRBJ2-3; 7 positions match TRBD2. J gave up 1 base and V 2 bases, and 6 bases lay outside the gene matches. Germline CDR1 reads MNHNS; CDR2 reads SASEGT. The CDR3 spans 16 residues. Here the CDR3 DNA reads TGTGCCAGCAGTGAAAGGGAGGGTTCGGGCACAGATACGCAGTATTTT. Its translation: CASSEREGSGTDTQYF.